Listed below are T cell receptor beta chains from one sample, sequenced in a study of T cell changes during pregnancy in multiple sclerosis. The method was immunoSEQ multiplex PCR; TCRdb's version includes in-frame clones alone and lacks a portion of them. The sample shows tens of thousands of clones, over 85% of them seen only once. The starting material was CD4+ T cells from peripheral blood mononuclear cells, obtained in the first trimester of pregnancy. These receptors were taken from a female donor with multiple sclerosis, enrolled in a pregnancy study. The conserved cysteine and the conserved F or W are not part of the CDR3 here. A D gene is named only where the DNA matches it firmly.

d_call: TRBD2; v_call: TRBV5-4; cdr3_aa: ASSLGAGGADTQY
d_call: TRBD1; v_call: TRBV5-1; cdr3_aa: ASSSAGTGGKLSSSYNSPLH
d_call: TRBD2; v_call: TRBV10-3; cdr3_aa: AISESGLASAKNIQY
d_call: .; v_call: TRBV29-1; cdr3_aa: SVVGASYEQY
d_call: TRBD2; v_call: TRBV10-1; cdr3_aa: ATQGQRGPPETQY
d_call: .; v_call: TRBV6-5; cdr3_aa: ASSYSGGAANYGYT
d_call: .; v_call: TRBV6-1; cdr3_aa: ASSEGSVRGILYNSPLH
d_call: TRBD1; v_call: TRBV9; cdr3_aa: ASSAGQRPYEQY
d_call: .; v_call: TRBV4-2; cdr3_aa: ASSPGSTDTQY
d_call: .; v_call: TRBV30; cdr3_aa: AWIGHGTDTQY
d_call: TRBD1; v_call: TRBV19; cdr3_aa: ASSIEGQGAWQPQH
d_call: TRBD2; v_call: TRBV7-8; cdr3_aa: ASSVIAGSTDTQY
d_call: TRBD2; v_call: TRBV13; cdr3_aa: ASSGGGADETQY
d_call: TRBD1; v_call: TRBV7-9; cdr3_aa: ASSPRQGPHSGNTIY
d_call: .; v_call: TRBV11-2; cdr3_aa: ASSSSYRTENYGYT
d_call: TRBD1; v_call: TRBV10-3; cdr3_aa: AIGTGLRTEAF
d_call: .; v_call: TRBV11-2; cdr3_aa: ASRRDRANYEQY
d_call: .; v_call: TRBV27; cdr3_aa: ASSPGFTTGELF
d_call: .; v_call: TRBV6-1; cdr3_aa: ASSPGSSYNEQF
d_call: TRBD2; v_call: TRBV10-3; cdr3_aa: AISEILGASGGQETQY
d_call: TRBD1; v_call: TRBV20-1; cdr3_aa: KTDRGYGYT
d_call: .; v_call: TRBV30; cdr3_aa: AWSVFESHRWELF
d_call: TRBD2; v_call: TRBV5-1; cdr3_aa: ASSAGLAGSTDTQY
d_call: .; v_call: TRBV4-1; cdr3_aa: ASSQDRGGNYGYT
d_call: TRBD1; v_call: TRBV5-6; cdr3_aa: ASSRQGSSYNEQF